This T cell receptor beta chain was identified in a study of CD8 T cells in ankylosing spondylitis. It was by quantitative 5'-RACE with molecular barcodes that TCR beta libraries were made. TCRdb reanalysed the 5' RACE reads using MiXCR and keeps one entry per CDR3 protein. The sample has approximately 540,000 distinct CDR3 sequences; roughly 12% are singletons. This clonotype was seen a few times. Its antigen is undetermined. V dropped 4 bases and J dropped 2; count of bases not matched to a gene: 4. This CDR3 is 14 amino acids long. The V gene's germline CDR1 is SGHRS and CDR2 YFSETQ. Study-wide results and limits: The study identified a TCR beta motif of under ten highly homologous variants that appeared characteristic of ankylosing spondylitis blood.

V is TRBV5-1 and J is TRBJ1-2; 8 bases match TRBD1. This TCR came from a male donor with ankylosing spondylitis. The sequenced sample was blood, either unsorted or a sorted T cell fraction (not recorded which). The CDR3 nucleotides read TGCGCCAGCAGCACCCGGACAGGGAACTATGGCTACACCTTC. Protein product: CASSTRTGNYGYTF.